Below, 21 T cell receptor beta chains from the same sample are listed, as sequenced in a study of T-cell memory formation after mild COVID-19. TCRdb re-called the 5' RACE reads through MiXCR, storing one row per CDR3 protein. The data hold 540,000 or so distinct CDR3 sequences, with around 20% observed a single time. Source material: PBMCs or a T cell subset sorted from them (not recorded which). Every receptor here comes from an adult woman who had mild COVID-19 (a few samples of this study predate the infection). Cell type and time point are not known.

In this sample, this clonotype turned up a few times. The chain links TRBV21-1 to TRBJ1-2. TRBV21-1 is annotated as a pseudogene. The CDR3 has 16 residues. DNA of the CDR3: TGTGCCAGCAGCCCCTCCAAGGCGCGTTCAAACCCTGGCTACACCTTC. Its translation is CASSPSKARSNPGYTF.

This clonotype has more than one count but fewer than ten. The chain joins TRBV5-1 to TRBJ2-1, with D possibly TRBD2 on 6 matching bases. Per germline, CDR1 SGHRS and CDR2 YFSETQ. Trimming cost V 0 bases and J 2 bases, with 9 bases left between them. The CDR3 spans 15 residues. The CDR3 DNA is TGCGCCAGCAGCTTGGCTAGCGCCGCCTACAATGAGCAGTTCTTC. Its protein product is CASSLASAAYNEQFF.

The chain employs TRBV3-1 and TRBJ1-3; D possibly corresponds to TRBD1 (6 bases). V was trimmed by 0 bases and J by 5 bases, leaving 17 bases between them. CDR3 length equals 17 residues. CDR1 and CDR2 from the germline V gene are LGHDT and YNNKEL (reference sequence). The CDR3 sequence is CASSQDVVLQGRNTIYF. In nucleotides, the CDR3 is TGTGCCAGCAGCCAAGATGTCGTCTTACAGGGAAGAAACACCATATATTTT.

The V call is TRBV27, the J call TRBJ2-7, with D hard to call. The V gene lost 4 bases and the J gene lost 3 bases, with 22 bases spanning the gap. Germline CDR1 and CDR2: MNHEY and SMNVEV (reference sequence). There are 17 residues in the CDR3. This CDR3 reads CASSYAEGGPLVYEQYF. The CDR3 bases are TGTGCCAGCAGTTACGCAGAAGGTGGGCCTTTAGTCTACGAGCAGTACTTC.

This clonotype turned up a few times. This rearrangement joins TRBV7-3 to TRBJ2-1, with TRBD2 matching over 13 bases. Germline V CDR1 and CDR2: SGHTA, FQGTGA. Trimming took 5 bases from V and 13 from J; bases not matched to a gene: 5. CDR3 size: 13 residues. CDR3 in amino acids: CASSQGTSGTQFF. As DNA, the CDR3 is TGTGCCAGCAGCCAGGGGACTAGCGGGACCCAGTTCTTC.

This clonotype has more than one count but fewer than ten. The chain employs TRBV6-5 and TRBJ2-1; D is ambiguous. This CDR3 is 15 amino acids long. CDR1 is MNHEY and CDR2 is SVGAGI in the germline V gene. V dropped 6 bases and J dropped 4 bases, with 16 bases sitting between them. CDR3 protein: CASSLSSPAYNEQFF. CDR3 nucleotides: TGTGCCAGCAGCCTATCGTCCCCGGCATACAATGAGCAGTTCTTC.

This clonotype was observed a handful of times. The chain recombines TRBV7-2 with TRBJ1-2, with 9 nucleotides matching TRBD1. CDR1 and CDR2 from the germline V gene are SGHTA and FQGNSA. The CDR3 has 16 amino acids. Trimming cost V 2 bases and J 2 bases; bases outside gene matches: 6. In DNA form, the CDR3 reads TGTGCCAGCAGCTTACCTGGGACAGGGCCGAACTATGGCTACACCTTC. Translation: CASSLPGTGPNYGYTF.

The chain's CDR3 is CASSSMDGYTEAFF. The CDR3 DNA reads TGTGCCAGCAGCTCCATGGACGGTTACACTGAAGCTTTCTTT. The chain uses TRBV7-6 and TRBJ1-1; D unclear. Germline values: CDR1 SGHVS, CDR2 FNYEAQ. This CDR3 contains 14 residues. The V and J ends lost 4 bases and 3 bases respectively, with 12 bases between them.

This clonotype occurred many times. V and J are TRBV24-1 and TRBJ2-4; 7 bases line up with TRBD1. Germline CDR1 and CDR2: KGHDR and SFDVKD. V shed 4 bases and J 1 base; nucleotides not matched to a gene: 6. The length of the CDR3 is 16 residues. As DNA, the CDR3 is TGTGCCACCAGTGACTCAGGGGGAAGGGCCAAAAACATTCAGTACTTC. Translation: CATSDSGGRAKNIQYF.

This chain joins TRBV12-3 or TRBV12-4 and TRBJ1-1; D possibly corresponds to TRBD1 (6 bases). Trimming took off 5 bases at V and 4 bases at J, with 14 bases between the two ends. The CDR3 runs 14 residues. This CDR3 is CASSLDRLVTEAFF. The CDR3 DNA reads TGTGCCAGCAGTCTAGACAGGTTGGTCACTGAAGCTTTCTTT.

The DNA of the CDR3 is TGTGCCAGCACCGAATGGGGCGGGGAGCTGTTTTTT. It encodes CASTEWGGELFF. The chain has TRBV2 and TRBJ2-2, with D unclear. Germline values: CDR1 SNHLY, CDR2 FYNNEI. The CDR3 contains 12 residues. V lost 7 bases and J 7 bases, leaving 10 bases between the germline ends.

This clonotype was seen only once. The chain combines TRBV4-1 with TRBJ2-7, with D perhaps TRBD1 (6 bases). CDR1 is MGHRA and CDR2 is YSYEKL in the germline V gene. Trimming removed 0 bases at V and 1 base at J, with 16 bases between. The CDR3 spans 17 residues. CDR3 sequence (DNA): TGCGCCAGCAGCCAAGATTGGGGGACACGACCTTCCTACGAGCAGTACTTC. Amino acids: CASSQDWGTRPSYEQYF.

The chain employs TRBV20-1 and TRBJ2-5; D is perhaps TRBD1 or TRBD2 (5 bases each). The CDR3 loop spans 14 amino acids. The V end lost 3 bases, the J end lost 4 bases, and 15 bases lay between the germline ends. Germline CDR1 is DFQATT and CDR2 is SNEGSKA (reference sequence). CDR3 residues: CSASALVGAETQYF. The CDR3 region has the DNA TGCAGTGCTAGTGCTCTGGTCGGGGCAGAGACCCAGTACTTC.

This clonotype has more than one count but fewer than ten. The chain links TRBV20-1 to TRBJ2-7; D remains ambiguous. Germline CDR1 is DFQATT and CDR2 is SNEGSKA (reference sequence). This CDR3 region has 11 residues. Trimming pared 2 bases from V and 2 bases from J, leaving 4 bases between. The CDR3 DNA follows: TGCAGTGCTAGAAATGCCTACGAGCAGTACTTC. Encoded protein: CSARNAYEQYF.

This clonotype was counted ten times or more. CDR3 loop: CASSLREVLLGGETQYF. CDR3 sequence (DNA): TGTGCCAGCAGCTTAAGAGAAGTCCTCCTAGGCGGGGAGACCCAGTACTTC. The chain employs TRBV7-9 and TRBJ2-5; D might be TRBD2 (5 bases). The germline CDR1 and CDR2 sequences are SEHNR and FQNEAQ (reference sequence). The CDR3 totals 17 residues. V lost 2 bases, J lost 5 bases, and 21 bases lay in between.

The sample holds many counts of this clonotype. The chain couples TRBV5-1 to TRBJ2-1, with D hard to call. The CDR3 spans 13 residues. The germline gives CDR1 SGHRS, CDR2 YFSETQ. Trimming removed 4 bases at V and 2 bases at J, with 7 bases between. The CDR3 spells CASSQLAYNEQFF. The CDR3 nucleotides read TGCGCCAGCAGCCAGCTCGCCTACAATGAGCAGTTCTTC.

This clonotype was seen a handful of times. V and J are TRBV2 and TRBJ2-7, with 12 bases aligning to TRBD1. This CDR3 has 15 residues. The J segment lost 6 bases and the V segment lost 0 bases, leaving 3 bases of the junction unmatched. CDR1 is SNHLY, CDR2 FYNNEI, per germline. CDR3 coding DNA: TGTGCCAGCAGTGAAGCGGGGACAGGGGGCGCCGAGCAGTACTTC. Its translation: CASSEAGTGGAEQYF. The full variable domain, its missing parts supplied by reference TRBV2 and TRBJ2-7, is EPEVTQTPSHQVTQMGQEVILRCVPISNHLYFYWYRQILGQKVEFLVSFYNNEISEKSEIFDDQFSVERPDGSNFTLKIRSTKLEDSAMYFCASSEAGTGGAEQYFGPGTRLTVT.

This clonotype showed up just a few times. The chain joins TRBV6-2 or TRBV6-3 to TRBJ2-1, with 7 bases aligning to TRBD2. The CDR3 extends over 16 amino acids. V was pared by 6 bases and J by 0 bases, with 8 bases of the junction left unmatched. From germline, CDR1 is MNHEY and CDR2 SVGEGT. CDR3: CASRYDGGSSYNEQFF. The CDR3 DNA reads TGTGCCAGCAGATATGACGGCGGGAGCTCCTACAATGAGCAGTTCTTC.

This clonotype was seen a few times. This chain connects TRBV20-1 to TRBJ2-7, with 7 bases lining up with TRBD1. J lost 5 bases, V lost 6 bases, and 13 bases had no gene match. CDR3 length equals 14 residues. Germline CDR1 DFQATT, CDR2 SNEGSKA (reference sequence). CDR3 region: CSAFNRQGRNEQYF. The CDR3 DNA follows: TGCAGTGCCTTTAACCGACAGGGACGGAACGAGCAGTACTTC.

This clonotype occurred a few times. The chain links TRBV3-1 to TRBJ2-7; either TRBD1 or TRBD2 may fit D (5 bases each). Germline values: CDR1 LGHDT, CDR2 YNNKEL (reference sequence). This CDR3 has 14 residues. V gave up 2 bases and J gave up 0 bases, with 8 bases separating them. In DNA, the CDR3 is TGTGCCAGCAGCCAATCGGGGCCCTCCTACGAGCAGTACTTC. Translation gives CASSQSGPSYEQYF.

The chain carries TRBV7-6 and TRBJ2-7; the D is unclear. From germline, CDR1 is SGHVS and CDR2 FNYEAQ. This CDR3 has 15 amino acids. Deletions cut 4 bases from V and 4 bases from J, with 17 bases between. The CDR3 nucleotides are TGTGCCAGCAGCTCTCTAGGAGTCGGAGAGTACGAGCAGTACTTC. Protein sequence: CASSSLGVGEYEQYF.